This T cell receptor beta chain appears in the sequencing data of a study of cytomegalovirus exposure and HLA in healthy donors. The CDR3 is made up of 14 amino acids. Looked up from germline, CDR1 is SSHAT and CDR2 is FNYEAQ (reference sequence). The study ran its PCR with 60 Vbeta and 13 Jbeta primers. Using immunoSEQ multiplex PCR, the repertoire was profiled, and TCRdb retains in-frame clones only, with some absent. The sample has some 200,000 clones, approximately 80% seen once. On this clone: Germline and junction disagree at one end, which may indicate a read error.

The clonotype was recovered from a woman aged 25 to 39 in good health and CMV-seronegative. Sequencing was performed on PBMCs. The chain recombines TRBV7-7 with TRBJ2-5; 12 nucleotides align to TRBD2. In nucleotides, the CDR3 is TGTGCTAGCAGCCTAGCGGGGGGGCGAGAGACCCAGTACTTC. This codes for CASSLAGGRETQYF.